Below, 27 T cell receptor beta chains from the same sample are listed, as sequenced in a study of T cell responses to AZD1222 COVID-19 vaccine. Generated by immunoSEQ multiplex PCR, the TCRdb table keeps only in-frame clones and is missing some. The sample includes tens of thousands of clones, more than 75% of them seen just once. This sample comprised peripheral blood, obtained on day 0 of AZD1222 vaccination. The origin of the receptors is an adult in good health.

This sequence joins TRBV27 and TRBJ1-1; D is possibly TRBD1 (6 bases). Germline V gene sequence: CDR1 MNHEY, CDR2 SMNVEV (reference sequence). V lost 1 base, J lost 1 base, and 7 bases lay in between. This CDR3 is built from 14 residues. CDR3 loop: CASSLLQGNTEAFF. CDR3 sequence (DNA): TGTGCCAGCAGTTTATTACAGGGGAACACTGAAGCTTTCTTT.

This chain links TRBV11-3 with TRBJ1-1, with D tentatively TRBD1 (5 bases). Trimming pared 4 bases from V and 4 bases from J, leaving 7 bases between. This CDR3 is built from 12 residues. Germline V gives CDR1 SGHNT, CDR2 YENEEA. CDR3 DNA: TGTGCCAGCAGCTCCGACAGCACTGAAGCTTTCTTT. Residues: CASSSDSTEAFF.

The rearrangement joins TRBV14 to TRBJ2-1, with 9 bases lining up with TRBD2. V was pared by 4 bases and J by 2 bases, with 3 bases of the junction left unmatched. Germline V gene sequence: CDR1 SGHDN, CDR2 FVKESK. This CDR3 contains 15 residues. The CDR3 region has the DNA TGTGCCAGCAGCCCCCTAGCGGGGCCCTACAATGAGCAGTTCTTC. Residues: CASSPLAGPYNEQFF.

CDR3 bases: TGTGCCAGCAGCCAAGAAACTCCGCCTATGGGGGGGTCCAATGAGCAGTTCTTC. It yields the protein CASSQETPPMGGSNEQFF. The chain carries TRBV3-1 (or the pseudogene TRBV3-2) and TRBJ2-1; 7 bases align to TRBD2. Germline V gene data show CDR1 as LGHDT and CDR2 as YNNKEL (reference sequence). With V trimmed by 0 bases and J by 6 bases, 14 bases remained unmatched. The CDR3 length is 18 residues.

This clone was detected a few times. This chain connects TRBV5-6 to TRBJ1-2, with 9 bases fitting TRBD1. The CDR3 is made up of 14 amino acids. The trim removed 2 bases at V and 8 bases at J, leaving 7 bases unmatched. Looked up from germline, CDR1 is SGHDT and CDR2 is YYEEEE. The CDR3 is CASSFTGTGSGYTF. Written as DNA, the CDR3 is TGTGCCAGCAGCTTTACCGGGACAGGGAGCGGCTACACCTTC.

V usage is TRBV25-1 and J usage is TRBJ2-2, with 8 positions matching TRBD2. The CDR3 runs to 17 residues. The germline CDR1 and CDR2 sequences are MGHDK and SYGVNS. V shed 1 base, J shed 2 bases, and the junction held 6 bases outside the gene matches. The DNA for the CDR3 is TGTGCCAGCAGTGAATTGGGGACTAGTGCCAACACCGGGGAGCTGTTTTTT. Amino acid sequence: CASSELGTSANTGELFF.

This sequence joins TRBV7-8 and TRBJ2-7; 11 positions agree with TRBD2. The V and J ends lost 4 bases and 7 bases, in that order; junction bases with no gene match: 3. The CDR3 extends over 13 amino acids. The germline V gene encodes CDR1 SGHVS and CDR2 FQNEAQ. The CDR3 sequence: CASSSRTSGEQYF. Here the CDR3 DNA reads TGTGCCAGCAGCTCCAGGACTAGCGGGGAGCAGTACTTC.

V usage is TRBV5-8 and J usage is TRBJ2-7; D not certain. The CDR3 is made up of 13 amino acids. Germline assignment: CDR1 SGHTS and CDR2 YDEGEE. The V end was cut by 2 bases, the J end by 6 bases, with 12 bases between. The CDR3 spells CASSFSGYREQYF. The CDR3 DNA is TGTGCCAGCAGCTTCTCGGGCTACCGCGAGCAGTACTTC.

The genes are TRBV5-1 and TRBJ1-5; 10 bases are shared with TRBD1. CDR3 length equals 14 residues. From germline, CDR1 is SGHRS and CDR2 YFSETQ. V shed 4 bases, J shed 6 bases, and the junction held 4 bases outside the gene matches. In DNA form, the CDR3 reads TGCGCCAGCAGCCCGGGACAGGGGAGTCAGCCCCAGCATTTT. The encoded protein is CASSPGQGSQPQHF.

The rearrangement uses TRBV28 and TRBJ2-3; 13 bases are a match to TRBD2. Germline V gives CDR1 MDHEN, CDR2 SYDVKM. The CDR3 loop spans 16 amino acids. Trimming at V came to 6 bases and at J to 7 bases, leaving 10 bases not matched to a gene. The chain's CDR3 is CASSLTSGRASNTQYF. CDR3 nucleotides: TGTGCCAGCAGCTTAACTAGCGGGAGGGCCTCGAATACGCAGTATTTT.

In its sample, this clone was seen once. V gene TRBV28 combines with J gene TRBJ2-7, with TRBD2 matching 7 bases. CDR3 length: 13 amino acids. Germline loops: CDR1 MDHEN, CDR2 SYDVKM. The V segment lost 9 bases and the J segment 4 bases; nucleotides outside the gene matches: 9. The CDR3 is CASRAGPLYEQYF. The CDR3 DNA sequence: TGTGCCAGTCGAGCGGGACCCCTGTACGAGCAGTACTTC.

This clone was seen a handful of times. This chain links TRBV10-1 with TRBJ2-1, with D perhaps TRBD2 (5 bases). Germline V lookup: CDR1 WNHNN, CDR2 SYGVQD (reference sequence). V lost 3 bases and J 8 bases, leaving 8 bases between the germline ends. This CDR3 region has 12 residues. The CDR3 DNA follows: TGCGCCAGCAGTGACCGGAGGTATGAGCAGTTCTTC. Translation: CASSDRRYEQFF.

The genes are TRBV19 and TRBJ1-1; a weak D match, TRBD1 (6 bases). V dropped 2 bases and J dropped 3 bases, with 19 bases sitting between them. CDR1 is LNHDA, CDR2 SQIVND, per germline (reference sequence). This CDR3 has 17 residues. CDR3 sequence: CASSITTGKGAYTEAFF. The DNA of the CDR3 is TGTGCCAGTAGTATAACCACAGGGAAAGGCGCGTACACTGAAGCTTTCTTT.

This clone was picked up one time. This rearrangement joins TRBV6-4 to TRBJ1-2; possible D gene TRBD1, 5 bases. Trimming took off 3 bases at V and 8 bases at J, with 13 bases between the two ends. From germline, CDR1 is MRHNA and CDR2 SNTAGT. CDR3 length: 13 amino acids. CDR3 loop: CASSETRGYGYTF. CDR3 sequence (DNA): TGTGCCAGCAGTGAAACAAGGGGATACGGCTACACCTTC.

The CDR3 sequence is CASSPTTGGPGELFF. The DNA for the CDR3 is TGTGCCAGCAGTCCCACGACAGGGGGCCCCGGGGAGCTGTTTTTT. V usage is TRBV28 and J usage is TRBJ2-2; 10 bases agree with TRBD1. CDR3 length equals 15 residues. Trimming cost V 5 bases and J 6 bases; bases outside gene matches: 6. Germline CDR1 and CDR2: MDHEN and SYDVKM.

The J gene is TRBJ2-3, the V gene TRBV4-1, with 12 bases identical to TRBD2. Losses at the gene ends were 6 bases for V and 6 bases for J; bases not matched to a gene: 1. This CDR3 contains 13 residues. Germline V CDR1 and CDR2: MGHRA, YSYEKL. The CDR3 nucleotides are TGCGCCAGCAGTCTAGCGGGGGGGGATACGCAGTATTTT. This codes for CASSLAGGDTQYF.

In this sample, this clone turned up a few times. The junction departs from germline at one end; a sequencing error may be responsible. The chain employs TRBV7-7 and TRBJ2-1; TRBD1 is a possible D gene (6 bases). The CDR3 contains 16 residues. Germline CDR1 and CDR2: SSHAT and FNYEAQ (reference sequence). CDR3 residues: CASSLVQGTNYNEQFF. In DNA form, the CDR3 reads TGTGCTAGCAGCTTAGTTCAGGGGACGAATTACAATGAGCAGTTCTTC.

The CDR3 is CASSLSGRINNEQFF. The CDR3 region has the DNA TGTGCCAGCAGCTTGAGCGGGAGGATTAACAATGAGCAGTTCTTC. V usage is TRBV5-4 and J usage is TRBJ2-1; 9 nucleotides align to TRBD2. CDR1 and CDR2 from the germline V gene are SGHNT and YYREEE (reference sequence). After removal of 1 base from V and 5 bases from J, the junction contained 4 bases not matched to a gene. The CDR3 runs 15 residues.

V usage is TRBV5-6 and J usage is TRBJ2-2; D possibly corresponds to TRBD1 (5 bases). The CDR3 contains 16 residues. V was pared by 5 bases and J by 0 bases, with 14 bases between. In germline, CDR1 is SGHDT, CDR2 YYEEEE. DNA for the CDR3: TGTGCCAGCAGTCGTTTTCAGGGAACGAACACCGGGGAGCTGTTTTTT. Its translation is CASSRFQGTNTGELFF.

The chain combines TRBV3-1 (or the pseudogene TRBV3-2) with TRBJ1-5; unclear D gene. The CDR3 covers 13 residues. Per germline, CDR1 LGHDT and CDR2 YNNKEL (reference sequence). Between the trimmed V and J ends, which lost 4 bases and 7 bases, there was a span of 11 bases. DNA for the CDR3: TGTGCCAGCAGCCTGATGGTGGGGCAGCCCCAGCATTTT. Translated: CASSLMVGQPQHF.

This clone was detected only a few times. The chain joins TRBV2 to TRBJ1-3; D is unclear. This CDR3 spans 13 amino acids. Germline CDR1 and CDR2: SNHLY and FYNNEI. The ends were cut back, 7 bases at V and 3 bases at J, with 10 bases in the middle. CDR3 region: CASNSEFGNTIYF. DNA of the CDR3: TGTGCCAGCAACTCGGAGTTTGGAAACACCATATATTTT.

This clone was seen a few times. The chain couples TRBV4-3 to TRBJ2-1, with 10 bases that match TRBD1. CDR3 size: 16 residues. Trimming removed 0 bases from V and 6 bases from J; junction bases left unmatched: 5. Germline-derived CDR1 and CDR2 are LGHNA and YSLEER. The CDR3: CASSQDWDRGGNEQFF. CDR3 nucleotide sequence: TGCGCCAGCAGCCAAGACTGGGACAGGGGTGGCAATGAGCAGTTCTTC.

The chain joins TRBV7-3 to TRBJ2-2, with D hard to call. V dropped 6 bases and J dropped 4 bases, with 9 bases sitting between them. CDR3 size: 13 residues. CDR1 and CDR2 (germline): SGHTA, FQGTGA. Written as DNA, the CDR3 is TGTGCCAGCAGTTTAGGTGGCACCGGGGAGCTGTTTTTT. It specifies CASSLGGTGELFF.

The chain employs TRBV9 and TRBJ2-3; TRBD1 aligns across 10 bases. The CDR3 sequence is 16 residues long. V gave up 6 bases and J gave up 4 bases; unmatched junction bases: 11. Looked up from germline, CDR1 is SGDLS and CDR2 is YYNGEE. CDR3 protein: CASTPGQGLSADTQYF. CDR3 coding DNA: TGTGCCAGCACCCCGGGACAGGGGTTATCGGCAGATACGCAGTATTTT. The full variable domain, completed using reference TRBV9 and TRBJ2-3, is DSGVTQTPKHLITATGQRVTLRCSPRSGDLSVYWYQQSLDQGLQFLIQYYNGEERAKGNILERFSAQQFPDLHSELNLSSLELGDSALYFCASTPGQGLSADTQYFGPGTRLTVL.

This rearrangement joins TRBV15 to TRBJ1-4, with D uncertain. The CDR3 extends over 17 amino acids. The V and J ends lost 0 bases and 7 bases respectively, with 18 bases between them. Germline V CDR1 and CDR2: LNHNV, YYDKDF (reference sequence). For the CDR3, the DNA is TGTGCCACCAGCAGAGATAAAAAAAGTTTCATGAGTGAAAAACTGTTTTTT. Translating it yields CATSRDKKSFMSEKLFF.

J is TRBJ2-3 and V is TRBV3-1 (or the pseudogene TRBV3-2); D might be TRBD1 or TRBD2, each matching 6 bases. This CDR3 spans 16 amino acids. V was clipped by 1 base and J by 4 bases, with 15 bases between them. Per germline, CDR1 LGHDT and CDR2 YNNKEL (reference sequence). In nucleotides, the CDR3 is TGTGCCAGCAGCCAAGTTGAGGGGGGAGCGGCAGATACGCAGTATTTT. As protein: CASSQVEGGAADTQYF.

The chain has TRBV3-1 (or the pseudogene TRBV3-2) and TRBJ2-1, with TRBD2 matching 7 bases. This CDR3 is 17 amino acids long. Germline assignment: CDR1 LGHDT and CDR2 YNNKEL (reference sequence). With 0 bases clipped from V and 0 bases from J, the junction kept 5 bases outside the gene matches. CDR3 loop: CASSQDQTSDSYNEQFF. DNA of the CDR3: TGTGCCAGCAGCCAAGACCAAACTAGCGACTCCTACAATGAGCAGTTCTTC.